This T cell receptor beta chain was obtained from a study of early T cells in non-severe SARS-CoV-2 infection. With respect to this clonotype: What it binds is not known.

Study-wide points: Anti-spike CD8 responses were favored in VDJdb matching, and private and CD4 specificities were missed.

Attached unique molecular identifiers marked individual cDNA molecules. Each CDR3 protein is one row after TCRdb ran MiXCR on the 5' RACE reads. The data contain fewer than 65,000 distinct CDR3 sequences, around an eighth of them singletons. The V gene's germline CDR1 is LGHDT and CDR2 YNNKEL (reference sequence). The CDR3 spans 14 residues. V was cut by 1 base and J by 7 bases, with 12 bases left in between. The chain has TRBV3-1 and TRBJ2-3; D is ambiguous. This TCR was sampled from an adult who was a healthcare worker with PCR-confirmed SARS-CoV-2 infection or an uninfected control (not recorded which). Sequenced: whole blood. Here the CDR3 DNA reads TGTGCCAGCAGCCAAGTGCAGAGACACAATACGCAGTATTTT. It codes for CASSQVQRHNTQYF.